Each of the 30 T cell receptor beta chains below was sequenced from the same sample in a study of T cell repertoires in cytomegalovirus infection. In TCRdb, the reads were re-called with MiXCR into one record per CDR3 protein. Seen here are about 260,000 distinct CDR3 sequences, roughly 10% observed once, and the top ten hold over 13%. The sequenced material came from PBMCs. The receptors originated from a human donor in good health (CMV status not recorded). Some clones in this sample may be carry-over from other donors' samples.

In its sample, this clonotype was seen many times. CDR3 region: CASSLGQGEETQYF. The CDR3 DNA follows: TGTGCCAGCAGCTTAGGACAAGGGGAAGAGACCCAGTACTTC. This chain connects TRBV7-8 to TRBJ2-5; a weak D match, TRBD1 (5 bases). The V and J ends lost 1 base and 3 bases respectively, with 9 bases between them. The CDR3 runs to 14 residues. Per the germline V gene, CDR1 is SGHVS and CDR2 is FQNEAQ. Full variable domain (missing parts from reference TRBV7-8 and TRBJ2-5): GAGVSQSPRYKVAKRGQDVALRCDPISGHVSLFWYQQALGQGPEFLTYFQNEAQLDKSGLPSDRFFAERPEGSVSTLKIQRTQQEDSAVYLCASSLGQGEETQYFGPGTRLLVL.

This clonotype was counted between two and nine times. This chain uses TRBV6-2 or TRBV6-3 with TRBJ1-4; weak D call: TRBD1 (6 bases). The CDR3 is made up of 13 amino acids. CDR1 MNHEY and CDR2 SVGEGT come from the germline V gene. Trimming pared 7 bases from V and 3 bases from J, leaving 9 bases between. CDR3 DNA sequence: TGTGCCAGCACCCGGACAGCTAATGAAAAACTGTTTTTT. Its protein product is CASTRTANEKLFF.

The chain links TRBV19 to TRBJ2-1; 9 bases match TRBD2. This CDR3 has 15 amino acids. With V trimmed by 5 bases and J by 3 bases, 5 bases remained unmatched. From germline, CDR1 is LNHDA and CDR2 SQIVND (reference sequence). As DNA, the CDR3 is TGTGCCAGTAGTTCGGCGGGGGGGGACTACAATGAGCAGTTCTTC. It encodes CASSSAGGDYNEQFF.

This clonotype came up a few times. The chain combines TRBV12-3 or TRBV12-4 with TRBJ2-3; 15 bases map to TRBD2. V lost 1 base and J lost 2; bases outside the gene matches: 22. This CDR3 has 24 residues. The CDR3 DNA reads TGTGCCAGCAGTTTAGAATCGGGACTAGCGGGGGGTGGAGAGATGAGGACACACACAGATACGCAGTATTTT. Amino acids: CASSLESGLAGGGEMRTHTDTQYF.

This clonotype was observed a few times. The J gene is TRBJ1-1, the V gene TRBV11-2; D remains unclear. V shed 0 bases and J shed 6 bases, with 8 bases lying between them. CDR1 SGHAT and CDR2 FQNNGV come from the germline V gene. This CDR3 is 13 amino acids long. The CDR3 protein is CASSLEGFPEAFF. DNA of the CDR3: TGTGCCAGCAGCTTAGAAGGTTTCCCTGAAGCTTTCTTT. The entire variable domain, with the rest obtained from reference TRBV11-2 and TRBJ1-1, is as follows: EAGVAQSPRYKIIEKRQSVAFWCNPISGHATLYWYQQILGQGPKLLIQFQNNGVVDDSQLPKDRFSAERLKGVDSTLKIQPAKLEDSAVYLCASSLEGFPEAFFGQGTRLTVV.

This clonotype appeared many times. The chain has TRBV7-9 and TRBJ1-4, with TRBD1 identical over 9 bases. The CDR3 is made up of 15 amino acids. V shed 3 bases and J 8 bases; nucleotides not matched to a gene: 7. The V gene's germline CDR1 is SEHNR and CDR2 FQNEAQ (reference sequence). The CDR3 region is CASSLRTGVEEKLFF. The CDR3 nucleotides are TGTGCCAGCAGCTTGAGGACAGGGGTAGAGGAAAAACTGTTTTTT.

This clonotype was recorded many times. V and J are TRBV20-1 and TRBJ1-2; 9 bases agree with TRBD1. Looked up from germline, CDR1 is DFQATT and CDR2 is SNEGSKA (reference sequence). V dropped 1 base and J dropped 7; count of bases not matched to a gene: 4. The CDR3 extends over 13 amino acids. The CDR3 bases are TGCAGTGCTAGAGGACAGGGGGGTAGTGGCTACACCTTC. It encodes CSARGQGGSGYTF.

This clonotype came up a few times. This sequence joins TRBV9 and TRBJ1-5, with D possibly TRBD1 on 5 matching bases. The germline V gene has CDR1 SGDLS and CDR2 YYNGEE. This CDR3 region has 16 residues. V gave up 2 bases and J gave up 1 base, with 13 bases separating them. The CDR3 reads CASSVGTIESNQPQHF. CDR3 DNA: TGTGCCAGCAGCGTCGGGACTATTGAGAGCAATCAGCCCCAGCATTTT.

Only a few counts were recorded for this clonotype. The J gene is TRBJ1-1, the V gene TRBV30; D is uncertain. This CDR3 is built from 12 residues. Germline CDR1 reads GTSNPN; CDR2 reads SVGIG (reference sequence). The germline V and J ends were trimmed by 3 bases and 3 bases, with 8 bases remaining between them. The CDR3 DNA sequence: TGTGCCTGGAGCCAAAGGGACACTGAAGCTTTCTTT. Protein sequence: CAWSQRDTEAFF.

This clonotype was counted ten times or more. The CDR3: CASSRGQGNTEAFF. The CDR3 region has the DNA TGTGCCAGCAGCCGGGGACAGGGGAACACTGAAGCTTTCTTT. The V and J genes are TRBV7-2 and TRBJ1-1; 9 nucleotides agree with TRBD1. This CDR3 is 14 amino acids long. Losses at the gene ends were 5 bases for V and 1 base for J; bases not matched to a gene: 2. The germline V gene encodes CDR1 SGHTA and CDR2 FQGNSA.

This clonotype has at least ten counts. This chain connects TRBV7-9 to TRBJ2-3, with D tentatively TRBD1 (5 bases). Germline CDR1 and CDR2: SEHNR and FQNEAQ (reference sequence). This CDR3 has 13 residues. The ends were cut back, 7 bases at V and 7 bases at J, with 15 bases in the middle. The CDR3 DNA is TGTGCCAGCATTATGCAGGACATTCATACGCAGTATTTT. This codes for CASIMQDIHTQYF.

This clonotype was counted many times. CDR3 loop: CASRLGQGNTIYF. CDR3 bases: TGTGCCAGCAGACTCGGACAGGGAAACACCATATATTTT. The chain has TRBV12-3 or TRBV12-4 and TRBJ1-3; tentatively, D is TRBD1 (6 bases). The length of the CDR3 is 13 residues. V was clipped by 6 bases and J by 4 bases, with 10 bases between them.

This clonotype was detected many times. V is TRBV7-6 and J is TRBJ1-5; D perhaps matches TRBD1 (6 bases). The germline CDR1 and CDR2 sequences are SGHVS and FNYEAQ. V was cut by 1 base and J by 3 bases, with 10 bases left in between. The CDR3 has 15 amino acids. In DNA, the CDR3 is TGTGCCAGCAGCTTAGACCCAGGGGTCAATCAGCCCCAGCATTTT. Encoded protein: CASSLDPGVNQPQHF.

This chain links TRBV28 with TRBJ2-2; D not certain. Trimming shortened V by 5 bases and J by 5 bases, and 15 bases separated the two germline ends. The CDR3 totals 15 residues. From germline, CDR1 is MDHEN and CDR2 SYDVKM. For the CDR3, the DNA is TGTGCCAGCAGTCCGCCTAACCTACGGACCGGGGAGCTGTTTTTT. This translates into CASSPPNLRTGELFF.

There are many counts of this clonotype. V usage is TRBV7-2 and J usage is TRBJ2-1, with D perhaps TRBD1 (6 bases). The CDR3 sequence is 15 residues long. Trimming stripped 5 bases from V and 4 bases from J, with 15 bases between. Germline V gene lookup returns CDR1 SGHTA and CDR2 FQGNSA. The CDR3 sequence: CASSVQDSNYNEQFF. In nucleotides, the CDR3 is TGTGCCAGCAGCGTGCAGGACAGCAATTACAATGAGCAGTTCTTC.

This clonotype appeared many times. The chain is built from TRBV4-3 and TRBJ2-7, with a weak D call TRBD1 (6 bases). Germline assignment: CDR1 LGHNA and CDR2 YSLEER. The CDR3 runs to 15 residues. Trimming stripped 4 bases from V and 2 bases from J, with 15 bases between. The CDR3 DNA sequence: TGCGCCAGCAGCCCTCACTTGGACAGTCCCTACGAGCAGTACTTC. It yields the protein CASSPHLDSPYEQYF.

This clonotype has a count of ten or more. The rearrangement joins TRBV7-6 to TRBJ2-5, with D perhaps matching TRBD2 (6 bases). Trimming removed 4 bases from V and 5 bases from J, with 17 bases in between. CDR3 size: 15 residues. Germline CDR1 is SGHVS and CDR2 is FNYEAQ. CDR3 residues: CASSSLDPGRETQYF. The CDR3 nucleotides read TGTGCCAGCAGCTCCCTGGACCCGGGGAGGGAGACCCAGTACTTC.

The sample holds many counts of this clonotype. The chain uses TRBV7-2 and TRBJ2-7; D is unclear. The V end was cut by 3 bases, the J end by 6 bases, with 9 bases between. The length of the CDR3 is 12 residues. CDR1 and CDR2 from the germline V gene are SGHTA and FQGNSA. The CDR3 DNA follows: TGTGCCAGCAGCTTCCCCGGACCCGAGCAGTACTTC. Encoded protein: CASSFPGPEQYF.

This clonotype was seen ten or more times. The chain combines TRBV7-2 with TRBJ1-2, with 8 nucleotides matching TRBD1. V lost 1 base and J lost 6; bases outside the gene matches: 4. The germline CDR1 and CDR2 sequences are SGHTA and FQGNSA. This CDR3 spans 14 amino acids. CDR3 DNA: TGTGCCAGCAGCTTAGTTCCAGGGGGCGATGGCTACACCTTC. Its protein product is CASSLVPGGDGYTF.

This chain links TRBV20-1 with TRBJ1-5, with D unresolved. This CDR3 is 11 amino acids long. Germline lookup yields CDR1 DFQATT and CDR2 SNEGSKA (reference sequence). Trimming removed 3 bases at V and 3 bases at J, with 3 bases between. This chain's CDR3 is CSASNNQPQHF. The CDR3 DNA reads as TGCAGTGCTAGCAACAATCAGCCCCAGCATTTT.

The chain joins TRBV12-3 or TRBV12-4 to TRBJ1-1; D unclear. This CDR3 region has 16 residues. Trimming left V 3 bases short and J 4 bases short, with 18 bases between. The CDR3 nucleotides are TGTGCCAGCAGTTTCAGTGGCTCCGGTAAGGGCACTGAAGCTTTCTTT. As protein: CASSFSGSGKGTEAFF.

Many counts were recorded for this clonotype. The chain employs TRBV18 and TRBJ2-6; tentatively, D is TRBD1 (5 bases). V was pared by 0 bases and J by 3 bases, with 9 bases between. Germline V lookup: CDR1 KGHSH, CDR2 LQKENI. The CDR3 loop spans 16 amino acids. The CDR3 protein is CASSPPQGIGANVLTF. DNA of the CDR3: TGTGCCAGCTCACCACCGCAGGGAATTGGGGCCAACGTCCTGACTTTC. Drawing the rest from reference TRBV18 and TRBJ2-6, the complete variable domain is NAGVMQNPRHLVRRRGQEARLRCSPMKGHSHVYWYRQLPEEGLKFMVYLQKENIIDESGMPKERFSAEFPKEGPSILRIQQVVRGDSAAYFCASSPPQGIGANVLTFGAGSRLTVL.

This clonotype has more than one count but fewer than ten. The chain couples TRBV20-1 to TRBJ1-1, with D maybe TRBD1 (6 bases). Between the trimmed V and J ends, which lost 6 bases and 1 base, there was a span of 12 bases. The germline V gene encodes CDR1 DFQATT and CDR2 SNEGSKA (reference sequence). The length of the CDR3 is 13 residues. CDR3: CSAPGHQNTEAFF. DNA for the CDR3: TGCAGTGCCCCGGGACACCAGAACACTGAAGCTTTCTTT.

As regards this clonotype: One end of the junction does not line up with germline, which may come from a read error. The chain couples TRBV19 to TRBJ2-2, with D unclear. The CDR3 consists of 17 residues. In germline, CDR1 is LNHDA, CDR2 SQIVND (reference sequence). This chain's CDR3 is CASTIGTMRSNTGELFF. The CDR3 DNA reads TGTGCCAGTACTATAGGCACCATGAGGTCGAACACCGGGGAGCTGTTTTTT. The variable domain in full, with the rest retrieved from reference TRBV19 and TRBJ2-2, is DGGITQSPKYLFRKEGQNVTLSCEQNLNHDAMYWYRQDPGQGLRLIYYSQIVNDFQKGDIAEGYSVSREKKESFPLTVTSAQKNPTAFYLCASTIGTMRSNTGELFFGEGSRLTVL.

At least ten counts were recorded for this clonotype. The chain recombines TRBV29-1 with TRBJ2-1, with 9 bases fitting TRBD1. Germline trimming cut 3 bases from V and 6 bases from J; bases unmatched to any gene: 6. From germline, CDR1 is SQVTM and CDR2 ANQGSEA. This CDR3 is built from 14 residues. The CDR3 DNA is TGCAGCGTTGAGGCACCGACAGGGGGCAATGAGCAGTTCTTC. Translation: CSVEAPTGGNEQFF.

This chain joins TRBV19 and TRBJ2-7; TRBD1 or TRBD2 may be the D gene (5 bases each). V was trimmed by 6 bases and J by 5 bases, leaving 20 bases between them. Germline CDR1 and CDR2: LNHDA and SQIVND (reference sequence). The CDR3 sequence is 15 residues long. CDR3 in amino acids: CASSHGSGPLNEQYF. CDR3 sequence (DNA): TGTGCCAGTAGCCATGGGTCGGGACCACTAAACGAGCAGTACTTC.

The chain is built from TRBV7-2 and TRBJ1-6; 7 bases agree with TRBD1. This CDR3 has 15 residues. Germline V gene sequence: CDR1 SGHTA, CDR2 FQGNSA. J was trimmed by 11 bases and V by 5 bases; bases with no gene match: 12. The CDR3 protein is CASSKLTGPNPPLHF. As DNA, the CDR3 is TGTGCCAGCAGCAAGCTGACAGGGCCAAATCCACCCCTCCACTTT.

Many counts were recorded for this clonotype. This rearrangement joins TRBV19 to TRBJ2-6; D may be TRBD1 (6 bases). Per the germline V gene, CDR1 is LNHDA and CDR2 is SQIVND (reference sequence). The CDR3 extends over 18 amino acids. V dropped 5 bases and J dropped 0 bases, with 17 bases sitting between them. This CDR3 reads CASSLGQNIHSGANVLTF. CDR3 bases: TGTGCCAGTAGTCTCGGACAGAACATCCACTCTGGGGCCAACGTCCTGACTTTC.

This clonotype was seen at least ten times. The DNA of the CDR3 is TGTGCCAGCAGTTATGGGGCAGGCCATGGCTACACCTTC. It specifies CASSYGAGHGYTF. The chain combines TRBV6-6 with TRBJ1-2; possibly TRBD1 for D (5 bases). The CDR3 extends over 13 amino acids. The germline V and J ends were trimmed by 3 bases and 6 bases, with 11 bases remaining between them. Looked up from germline, CDR1 is MNHNY and CDR2 is SVGAGI (reference sequence).

The chain carries TRBV20-1 and TRBJ1-1; 8 nucleotides agree with TRBD1. This CDR3 contains 14 residues. The germline CDR1 and CDR2 sequences are DFQATT and SNEGSKA (reference sequence). After removal of 6 bases from V and 1 base from J, the junction contained 7 bases not matched to a gene. CDR3 sequence (DNA): TGCAGTGCAAGGACAGGGTGGGGGAACACTGAAGCTTTCTTT. Translated, it gives CSARTGWGNTEAFF.